The source of this T cell receptor beta chain is a study of CD8 T cells in ankylosing spondylitis. In this sample, this clonotype turned up many times. Its specificity is not known. This CDR3 contains 14 residues. Germline loops: CDR1 SGHRS, CDR2 YFSETQ. Trimming took 0 bases from V and 11 from J; bases not matched to a gene: 8. Each TCR beta library was made by quantitative 5'-RACE that incorporated molecular barcodes. TCRdb reprocessed the 5' RACE reads via MiXCR and lists one record per CDR3 protein. Among 50,000 to 65,000 distinct CDR3 sequences, 6% to 7.5% were seen once, and the ten largest hold 8% to 9.5%. Study-wide results and limits: What appeared characteristic of ankylosing spondylitis blood was a TCR beta motif of under 10 highly homologous variants. Disease-linked clones were reportedly significantly enriched in matched ankylosing spondylitis synovial fluid.

This TCR was sampled from a female donor with ankylosing spondylitis or in good health (not recorded which). V gene TRBV5-1 combines with J gene TRBJ1-1, with 9 bases lining up with TRBD1. Sequencing was done on a sample of blood, either unsorted or a sorted T cell fraction (not recorded which). The CDR3 DNA sequence: TGCGCCAGCAGCTTGGGACAGGGGGTGCAAATGGCTTTCTTT. Encoded protein: CASSLGQGVQMAFF.